The T cell receptor (beta chain) under discussion was sequenced for a study of T cell repertoires in cytomegalovirus infection. Study as a whole: Public TCR beta signatures marked donors with CMV infection and the matching HLA.

TCRdb reanalysed the reads using MiXCR and keeps one entry per CDR3 protein. Of about 450,000 distinct CDR3 sequences in the sample, 25% to 40% are singletons; the top ten hold approximately 14%. Per germline, CDR1 SGDLS and CDR2 YYNGEE. This CDR3 region has 15 residues. With 3 bases clipped from V and 3 bases from J, the junction kept 6 bases outside the gene matches. Many counts were recorded for this clonotype. Sequenced: PBMCs. The rearrangement joins TRBV9 to TRBJ2-7; 10 bases match TRBD1. The receptor's source is a human donor in good health (CMV status not recorded). Some clones in this sample may be carry-over from other donors' samples. CDR3: CASSAGQGGNYEQYF. CDR3 in DNA: TGTGCCAGCAGCGCAGGACAGGGGGGGAACTACGAGCAGTACTTC.